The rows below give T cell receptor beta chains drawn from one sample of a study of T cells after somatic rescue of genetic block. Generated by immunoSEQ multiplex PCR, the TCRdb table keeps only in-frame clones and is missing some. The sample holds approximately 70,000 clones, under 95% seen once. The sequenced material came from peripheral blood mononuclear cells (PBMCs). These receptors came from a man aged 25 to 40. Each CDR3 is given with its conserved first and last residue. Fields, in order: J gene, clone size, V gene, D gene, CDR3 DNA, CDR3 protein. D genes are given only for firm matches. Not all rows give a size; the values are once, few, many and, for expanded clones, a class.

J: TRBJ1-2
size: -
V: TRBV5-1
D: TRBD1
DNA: TGCGCCAGCAGCTTGGGTTTCAGGGACAGGGGCGATGCTGGCTACACCTTC
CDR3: CASSLGFRDRGDAGYTF

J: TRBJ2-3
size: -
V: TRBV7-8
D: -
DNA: TGTGCCAGCAGCCCACGCCGGGACCAGTACCTTGCGCAGTATTTT
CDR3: CASSPRRDQYLAQYF

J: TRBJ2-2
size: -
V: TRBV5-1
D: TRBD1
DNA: TGCGCCAGCAGCTGGACAGGGACCACCGGGGAGCTGTTTTTT
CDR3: CASSWTGTTGELFF

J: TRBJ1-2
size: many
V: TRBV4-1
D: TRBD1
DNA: TGCGCCAGCACCAAGACAGGGGCAGACTACTATGGCTACACCTTC
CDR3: CASTKTGADYYGYTF

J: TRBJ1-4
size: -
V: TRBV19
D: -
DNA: TGTGCCAGTAGCGAATCGGGACGGGATGAAAAACTGTTTTTT
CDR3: CASSESGRDEKLFF

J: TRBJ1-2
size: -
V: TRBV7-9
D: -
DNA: TGTGCCAGCAGCCCCCCACAGCTCTCGTCGGACTATGGCTACACCTTC
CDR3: CASSPPQLSSDYGYTF

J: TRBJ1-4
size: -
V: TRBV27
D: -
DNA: TGTGCCAGCAGTTTATGGGCAGGGGAGGGAGAAAAACTGTTTTTT
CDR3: CASSLWAGEGEKLFF

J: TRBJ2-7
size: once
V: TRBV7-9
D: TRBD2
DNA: TGTGCCAGCAGCGGTAGGGGAGATAGCGGGAGTGCCCACGAGCAGTACTTC
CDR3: CASSGRGDSGSAHEQYF

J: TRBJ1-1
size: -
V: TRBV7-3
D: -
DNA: TGTGCCAGCAGCTTATCCCCAGCGAACACTGAAGCTTTCTTT
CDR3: CASSLSPANTEAFF

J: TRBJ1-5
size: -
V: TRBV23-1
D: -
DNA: TGCGCCAGCAGTCTCAGAATGGGTCCCTCGCAGCCCCAGCATTTT
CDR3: CASSLRMGPSQPQHF

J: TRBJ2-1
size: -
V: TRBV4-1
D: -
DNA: TGCGCCAGCAGCCAAGTATCTGGCGGGAGAGGACAGTCCTACAATGAGCAGTTCTTC
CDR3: CASSQVSGGRGQSYNEQFF

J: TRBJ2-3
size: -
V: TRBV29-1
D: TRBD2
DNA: TGCAGCCACCGGGGGGTCCTTACCGATACGCAGTATTTT
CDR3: CSHRGVLTDTQYF

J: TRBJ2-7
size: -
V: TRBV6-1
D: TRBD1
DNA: TGTGCCAGCAGTGAAGCTGTGGGACAGGGGGCAATCGAGCAGTACTTC
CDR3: CASSEAVGQGAIEQYF

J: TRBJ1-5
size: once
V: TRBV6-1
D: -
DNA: TGTGCCAGCAGGAACTACAGCCTCCATCAGCCCCAGCATTTT
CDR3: CASRNYSLHQPQHF

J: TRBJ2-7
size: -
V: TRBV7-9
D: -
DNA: TGTGCCAGCAGCCTTTACTCCTACGAGCAGTACTTC
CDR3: CASSLYSYEQYF

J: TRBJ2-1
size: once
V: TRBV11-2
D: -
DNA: TGTGCCAGCAGCTTGGAGGCCGCCGCCAGGCTCCTAGGTGAGCAGTTCTTC
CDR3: CASSLEAAARLLGEQFF

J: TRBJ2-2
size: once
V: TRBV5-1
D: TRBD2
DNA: TGCGCCAGCAGCTTGGCTAGCGGGAGGGGTTCCGGGGAGCTGTTTTTT
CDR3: CASSLASGRGSGELFF

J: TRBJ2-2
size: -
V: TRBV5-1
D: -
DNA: TGCGCCAGCAGCTTGTGGCCCGAGGATGGGGAGCTGTTTTTT
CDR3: CASSLWPEDGELFF

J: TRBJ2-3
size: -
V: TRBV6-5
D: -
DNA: TGTGCCAGCAGTCAGGGGAGTGATACGCAGTATTTT
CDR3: CASSQGSDTQYF

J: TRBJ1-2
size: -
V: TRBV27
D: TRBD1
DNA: TGTGCCAGCAGTTACAGGGGCTCTAACTATGGCTACACCTTC
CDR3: CASSYRGSNYGYTF

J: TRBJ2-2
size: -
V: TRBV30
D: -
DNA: TGTGCCTGGAGTCCACGCGGAGGCACCGGGGAGCTGTTTTTT
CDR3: CAWSPRGGTGELFF

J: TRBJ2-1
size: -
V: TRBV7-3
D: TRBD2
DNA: TGTGCCAGCAGCTCAGCCGGGACTACTTACAATGAGCAGTTCTTC
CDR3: CASSSAGTTYNEQFF

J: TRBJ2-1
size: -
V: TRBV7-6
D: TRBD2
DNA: TGTGCCAGCAGCTTAGCTTGGGGAGGGGTGAATGAGCAGTTCTTC
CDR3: CASSLAWGGVNEQFF

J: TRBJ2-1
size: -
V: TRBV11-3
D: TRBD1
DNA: TGTGCCAGCAGCTCAGGGACAGGAAGTTACAATGAGCAGTTCTTC
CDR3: CASSSGTGSYNEQFF

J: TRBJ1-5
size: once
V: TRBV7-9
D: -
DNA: TGTGCCAGCAGCTTTATGGGGTCCCCCCAGCATTTT
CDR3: CASSFMGSPQHF

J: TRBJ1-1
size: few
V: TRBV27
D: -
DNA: TGTGCCAGCAGTTTCAGGGGGAACACTGAAGCTTTCTTT
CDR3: CASSFRGNTEAFF

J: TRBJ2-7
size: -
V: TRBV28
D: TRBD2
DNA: TGTGCCAGCCTCTCCGGGACTAGCGGTAAGGGCGAGCAGTACTTC
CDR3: CASLSGTSGKGEQYF

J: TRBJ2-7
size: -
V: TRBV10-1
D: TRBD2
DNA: TGCGCCAGGGGGACTAGCGAGACCTACGAGCAGTACTTC
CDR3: CARGTSETYEQYF

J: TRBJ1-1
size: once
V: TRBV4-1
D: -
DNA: TGCGCCAGCAGCCAAGGAGCGGGTGTGGACACTGAAGCTTTCTTT
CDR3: CASSQGAGVDTEAFF

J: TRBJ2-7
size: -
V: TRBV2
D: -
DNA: TGTGCCAGCAACCGGGACGTTAGCTCCTACGAGCAGTACTTC
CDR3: CASNRDVSSYEQYF

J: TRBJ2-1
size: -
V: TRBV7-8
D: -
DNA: TGTGCCAGCAGCTTTTCAGGTAGAGGCAATGAGCAGTTCTTC
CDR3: CASSFSGRGNEQFF

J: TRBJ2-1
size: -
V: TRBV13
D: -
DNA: TGTGCCAGCAGCCCCCGGGGGCCCTACAATGAGCAGTTCTTC
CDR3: CASSPRGPYNEQFF

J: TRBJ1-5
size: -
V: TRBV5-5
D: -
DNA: TGTGCCAGCAGCTTGTTGCCTAGCAATCAGCCCCAGCATTTT
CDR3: CASSLLPSNQPQHF

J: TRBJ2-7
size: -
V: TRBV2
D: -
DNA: TGTGCCAGCAGTGAAGTTGGCGGGAACTACTACGAGCAGTACTTC
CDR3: CASSEVGGNYYEQYF

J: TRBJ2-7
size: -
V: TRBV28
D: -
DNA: TGTGCCAGCAGTTCGCAATCCAGGGGCCTCTACGAGCAGTACTTC
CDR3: CASSSQSRGLYEQYF

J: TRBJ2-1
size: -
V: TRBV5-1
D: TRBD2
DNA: TGCGCCAGCAGCCTGACTAGCTCCAATGAGCAGTTCTTC
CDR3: CASSLTSSNEQFF

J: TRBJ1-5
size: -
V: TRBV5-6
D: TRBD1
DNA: TGTGCCAGCAGCTTCCAAAATCCTGGACAGGGCAATCAGCCCCAGCATTTT
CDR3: CASSFQNPGQGNQPQHF

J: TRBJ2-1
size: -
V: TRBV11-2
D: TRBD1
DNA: TGTGCCAGCAGCTCGTTAAGGTGGGACAGGGCGTTCTTC
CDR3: CASSSLRWDRAFF

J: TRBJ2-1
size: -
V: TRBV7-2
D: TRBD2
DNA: TGTGCCAGCAGCTTAGGCGGGAGGGCCTTCGAGCAGTTCTTC
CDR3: CASSLGGRAFEQFF

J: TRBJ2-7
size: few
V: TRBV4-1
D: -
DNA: TGCGCCAGCAGCCAACCGGGGCGCACCTACGAGCAGTACTTC
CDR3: CASSQPGRTYEQYF

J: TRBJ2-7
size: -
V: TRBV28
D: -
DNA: TGTGCCAGCAGTTTCAGGTACATCCCCTACGAGCAGTACTTC
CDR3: CASSFRYIPYEQYF

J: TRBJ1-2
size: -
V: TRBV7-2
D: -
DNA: TGTGCCAGCAGCCGAGTCGCGGGGAGGGCGGACTATGGCTACACCTTC
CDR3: CASSRVAGRADYGYTF

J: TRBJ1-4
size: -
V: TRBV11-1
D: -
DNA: TGTGCCAGCAGCTTGGAACAGAGGGATGAAAAACTGTTTTTT
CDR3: CASSLEQRDEKLFF

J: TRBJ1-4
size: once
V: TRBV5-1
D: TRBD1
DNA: TGCGCCAGCAGCCCGGGACAGGGGAATGAAAAACTGTTTTTT
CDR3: CASSPGQGNEKLFF

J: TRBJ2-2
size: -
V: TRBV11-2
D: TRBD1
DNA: TGTGCCAGCAGAGATTCGACAGGGGAGAACACCGGGGAGCTGTTTTTT
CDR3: CASRDSTGENTGELFF

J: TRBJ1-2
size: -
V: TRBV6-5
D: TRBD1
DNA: TGTGCCAGCAGCCGACAGGGGAGGAATGGCTACACCTTC
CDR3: CASSRQGRNGYTF

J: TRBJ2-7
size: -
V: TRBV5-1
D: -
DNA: TGCGCCAGCAGCTTGGTAGGGGGAGACGAGCAGTACTTC
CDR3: CASSLVGGDEQYF

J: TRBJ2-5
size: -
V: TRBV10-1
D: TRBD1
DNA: TGCGCCAGCAGTGAAGACAGGGTTCAAGAGACCCAGTACTTC
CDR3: CASSEDRVQETQYF

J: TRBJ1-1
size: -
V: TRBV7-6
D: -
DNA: TGTGCCAGCAGCTTGGACCCCGCAGGGCCGAGTTTTAACACTGAAGCTTTCTTT
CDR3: CASSLDPAGPSFNTEAFF

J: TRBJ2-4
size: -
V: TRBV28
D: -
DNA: TGTGCCAGCAGTTTAGAGGGGAAAAACATTCAGTACTTC
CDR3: CASSLEGKNIQYF

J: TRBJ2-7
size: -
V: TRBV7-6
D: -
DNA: TGTGCCAGCAGCCCCCTGGGCAAAGCGATGGCCTACGAGCAGTACTTC
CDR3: CASSPLGKAMAYEQYF

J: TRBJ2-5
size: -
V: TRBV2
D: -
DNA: TGTGCCAGCAAGGTTTTCCAAGAGACCCAGTACTTC
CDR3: CASKVFQETQYF

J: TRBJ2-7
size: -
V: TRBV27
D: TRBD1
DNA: TGTGCCAGCAGTTTCGCCCGGACAGGGCCCTACGAGCAGTACTTC
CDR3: CASSFARTGPYEQYF

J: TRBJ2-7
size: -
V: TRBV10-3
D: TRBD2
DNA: TGTGCCATCAGCCTAGCGGGACAGGAGCAGTACTTC
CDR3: CAISLAGQEQYF

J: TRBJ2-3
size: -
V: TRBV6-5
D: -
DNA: TGTGCCAGCGCGGACCTTGTCACAGATACGCAGTATTTT
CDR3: CASADLVTDTQYF

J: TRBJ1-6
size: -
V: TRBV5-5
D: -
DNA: TGTGCCAGCACCTTTAGGCGGTTGGATTCACCCCTCCACTTT
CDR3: CASTFRRLDSPLHF

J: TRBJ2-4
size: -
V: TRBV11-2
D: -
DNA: TGTGCCAGCAGCTTACAAGGGAACAGGGAAGGGGTAGCCAAAAACATTCAGTACTTC
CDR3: CASSLQGNREGVAKNIQYF